One and the same sample provided the 18 T cell receptor beta chains below, sequenced in a study of shared clonotypes between healthy human individuals. Sequencing used immunoSEQ multiplex PCR; TCRdb keeps in-frame clones, though not all of them. In the table there are about 1,900,000 clones, about 94% of which are singletons. CD8 cells regarded as naive lacked CD45RO, were positively chosen for CCR7, and omitted terminally differentiated effector memory CD45RA+ cells. Material for sequencing was naive CD8+ T cells sorted from blood. Receptors were obtained from a man in his late teens or twenties in good health.

A remark on this clone: The same CDR3 arises from other DNA sequences in this sample as well. The J gene is TRBJ2-7, the V gene TRBV4-1; the D is unclear. This CDR3 has 15 amino acids. Germline CDR1 MGHRA, CDR2 YSYEKL. V was cut by 0 bases and J by 0 bases, with 9 bases left in between. CDR3 in amino acids: CASSQEGLSSYEQYF. For the CDR3, the DNA is TGCGCCAGCAGCCAAGAAGGCCTGAGCTCCTACGAGCAGTACTTC.

The chain is built from TRBV19 and TRBJ1-2; 7 bases match TRBD1. The CDR3 covers 15 residues. The germline V gene has CDR1 LNHDA and CDR2 SQIVND (reference sequence). Trimming at V came to 7 bases and at J to 4 bases, leaving 12 bases not matched to a gene. For the CDR3, the DNA is TGTGCCAGTACTCCGGACAGGCAAGATTTCTATGGCTACACCTTC. Encoded protein: CASTPDRQDFYGYTF.

This chain joins TRBV7-8 and TRBJ2-7; D is uncertain. CDR1 is SGHVS, CDR2 FQNEAQ, per germline. The CDR3 has 13 amino acids. V was clipped by 5 bases and J by 4 bases, with 12 bases between them. DNA of the CDR3: TGTGCCAGCAGCCCCGGACCAGCTTACGAGCAGTACTTC. Amino acid sequence: CASSPGPAYEQYF.

This chain joins TRBV6-5 and TRBJ1-2, with TRBD1 matching 10 bases. Trimming removed 7 bases from V and 3 bases from J; junction bases left unmatched: 8. Germline V gives CDR1 MNHEY, CDR2 SVGAGI. This CDR3 is 15 amino acids long. The CDR3 DNA reads as TGTGCCAGCAATGACAGGGGGCGGGGGTACTATGGCTACACCTTC. Translating gives CASNDRGRGYYGYTF.

To note about this clone: Other DNA sequences in this sample translate to the same CDR3. The chain uses TRBV29-1 and TRBJ2-1; 7 positions match TRBD2. The V segment lost 3 bases and the J segment 0 bases; nucleotides outside the gene matches: 2. The CDR3 runs 14 residues. The germline gives CDR1 SQVTM, CDR2 ANQGSEA. CDR3 in DNA: TGCAGCGTTGAGGCTAGCGGCTCCTACAATGAGCAGTTCTTC. It encodes CSVEASGSYNEQFF.

The DNA for the CDR3 is TGTGCCAGCAGTTCACCGACTAGCGGGGGGTCCCGGGAGACCCAGTACTTC. This encodes CASSSPTSGGSRETQYF. This chain connects TRBV28 to TRBJ2-5; 13 bases fit TRBD2. CDR1 and CDR2 (germline): MDHEN, SYDVKM. This CDR3 comprises 17 residues. With V trimmed by 4 bases and J by 5 bases, 10 bases remained unmatched. The full variable domain, its missing parts supplied by reference TRBV28 and TRBJ2-5, is DVKVTQSSRYLVKRTGEKVFLECVQDMDHENMFWYRQDPGLGLRLIYFSYDVKMKEKGDIPEGYSVSREKKERFSLILESASTNQTSMYLCASSSPTSGGSRETQYFGPGTRLLVL.

The CDR3 DNA reads TGTGCCAGCAGTCCGGGGACTAGCGGGCTCTACTCCGAGCAGTACTTC. Its protein is CASSPGTSGLYSEQYF. The chain links TRBV27 to TRBJ2-7; TRBD2 aligns across 12 bases. The junction had 11 bases not matched to a gene; V was cut back by 5 bases and J by 6 bases. The CDR3 is 16 amino acids. Looked up from germline, CDR1 is MNHEY and CDR2 is SMNVEV (reference sequence).

The V and J genes are TRBV29-1 and TRBJ2-7; 7 bases are shared with TRBD1. CDR3 size: 13 residues. Trimming took 4 bases from V and 4 from J; bases not matched to a gene: 7. Per the germline V gene, CDR1 is SQVTM and CDR2 is ANQGSEA. The CDR3 bases are TGCAGCGTTGCGGACAGGTCTCAATACGAGCAGTACTTC. Protein: CSVADRSQYEQYF.

The count of this clone is one. The rearrangement uses TRBV13 and TRBJ2-7, with TRBD2 matching over 9 bases. The CDR3 loop spans 16 amino acids. CDR1 is PRHDT and CDR2 is FYEKMQ in the germline V gene (reference sequence). V gave up 5 bases and J gave up 2 bases; unmatched junction bases: 10. The CDR3, as DNA: TGTGCCAGCAGCCCCGGGACTAGCACGAAAGCCTACGAGCAGTACTTC. Translation: CASSPGTSTKAYEQYF. The entire variable domain, with the rest obtained from reference TRBV13 and TRBJ2-7, is as follows: AAGVIQSPRHLIKEKRETATLKCYPIPRHDTVYWYQQGPGQDPQFLISFYEKMQSDKGSIPDRFSAQQFSDYHSELNMSSLELGDSALYFCASSPGTSTKAYEQYFGPGTRLTVT.

A single count supports this clone. V is TRBV13 and J is TRBJ2-1; the D call may be TRBD1 or TRBD2 (5 bases each). CDR3 length: 14 residues. Germline V gene lookup returns CDR1 PRHDT and CDR2 FYEKMQ (reference sequence). V was pared by 3 bases and J by 6 bases, with 12 bases between. CDR3: CASSLEDKSNEQFF. Written as DNA, the CDR3 is TGTGCCAGCAGCTTGGAGGACAAGTCCAATGAGCAGTTCTTC.

This chain connects TRBV13 to TRBJ2-3, with a weak D call TRBD1 (6 bases). The V and J ends lost 6 bases and 2 bases respectively, with 15 bases between them. The CDR3 loop spans 15 amino acids. Per the germline V gene, CDR1 is PRHDT and CDR2 is FYEKMQ (reference sequence). The CDR3 DNA reads as TGTGCCAGCAGTTTACGGACAGTCGCCACAGATACGCAGTATTTT. Its protein is CASSLRTVATDTQYF. The full variable domain, its missing parts supplied by reference TRBV13 and TRBJ2-3, is AAGVIQSPRHLIKEKRETATLKCYPIPRHDTVYWYQQGPGQDPQFLISFYEKMQSDKGSIPDRFSAQQFSDYHSELNMSSLELGDSALYFCASSLRTVATDTQYFGPGTRLTVL.

V gene TRBV11-2 combines with J gene TRBJ2-1; D not resolved. There are 12 residues in the CDR3. Trimming cost V 4 bases and J 9 bases, with 10 bases left between them. Germline CDR1 reads SGHAT; CDR2 reads FQNNGV. The CDR3 protein is CASSSRESEQFF. The CDR3 DNA reads as TGTGCCAGCAGCTCCCGAGAGTCTGAGCAGTTCTTC.

J is TRBJ2-3 and V is TRBV19; D unresolved. The V gene lost 5 bases and the J gene lost 4 bases, with 10 bases spanning the gap. CDR3 length: 13 residues. CDR1 is LNHDA, CDR2 SQIVND, per germline (reference sequence). For the CDR3, the DNA is TGTGCCAGTAGTCTAGGGTCCGCAGATACGCAGTATTTT. As protein: CASSLGSADTQYF.

This chain connects TRBV4-1 to TRBJ2-2; no firm D call. CDR3 size: 14 residues. Germline V lookup: CDR1 MGHRA, CDR2 YSYEKL. The germline V and J ends were trimmed by 1 base and 6 bases, with 9 bases remaining between them. DNA for the CDR3: TGCGCCAGCAGCCAAGGGCCTGGAGCCGGGGAGCTGTTTTTT. Amino acids: CASSQGPGAGELFF.

The gene calls are TRBV30 and TRBJ1-2; no definite D call. With 4 bases removed from V and 4 bases from J, the gap between germline ends came to 13 bases. This CDR3 has 13 amino acids. Germline-derived CDR1 and CDR2 are GTSNPN and SVGIG (reference sequence). In DNA form, the CDR3 reads TGTGCCTGGACACATTCCTCTAGCTATGGCTACACCTTC. Its translation is CAWTHSSSYGYTF.

The rearrangement joins TRBV6-1 to TRBJ2-3, with 13 bases identical to TRBD2. The trim removed 4 bases at V and 4 bases at J, leaving 5 bases unmatched. Germline V gene lookup returns CDR1 MNHNS and CDR2 SASEGT. The CDR3 sequence is 16 residues long. CDR3 loop: CASSVLAGGPADTQYF. The CDR3 bases are TGTGCCAGCAGTGTACTAGCGGGGGGGCCAGCAGATACGCAGTATTTT.

V usage is TRBV29-1 and J usage is TRBJ1-1, with D maybe TRBD1 (6 bases). The CDR3 contains 14 residues. Trimming shortened V by 3 bases and J by 6 bases, and 17 bases separated the two germline ends. Looked up from germline, CDR1 is SQVTM and CDR2 is ANQGSEA. CDR3 amino acids: CSVDIWGASAEAFF. The CDR3 nucleotides are TGCAGCGTTGATATTTGGGGGGCCTCCGCTGAAGCTTTCTTT.

The V gene is TRBV7-8, the J gene TRBJ2-3, with 8 positions matching TRBD2. The CDR3 sequence is 19 residues long. Losses at the gene ends were 2 bases for V and 0 bases for J; bases not matched to a gene: 13. Germline values: CDR1 SGHVS, CDR2 FQNEAQ. CDR3 loop: CASSLWPLGAGASTDTQYF. CDR3 nucleotides: TGTGCCAGCAGCTTATGGCCCCTGGGAGCGGGGGCTAGCACAGATACGCAGTATTTT.